The rows below give T cell receptor beta chains drawn from one sample of a study of blood T cells in healthy people across ages. One entry per CDR3 protein results from TCRdb running MiXCR on the 5' RACE reads. This sample has about 1.5 million distinct CDR3 sequences, with approximately 42% found just once. Sequencing used blood. The source is a woman aged 18-29 years in good health. The CDR3 runs from the conserved cysteine through the conserved F or W. The D gene is left open where the match is weak. The size of a clone is reported for some rows only, either as once, few or many, or as a class for expanded clones.

d_gene	abundance	v_gene	j_gene	CDR3nt	CDR3aa
.	once	TRBV12-3/TRBV12-4	TRBJ1-1	TGTGCCAGCAGGCCGGACACCACTGAAGCTTTCTTT	CASRPDTTEAFF
TRBD1	.	TRBV27	TRBJ1-2	TGTGCCAGCAGTTTACGGGACAGGGGGCGACCCTATGGCTACACCTTC	CASSLRDRGRPYGYTF
.	.	TRBV20-1	TRBJ2-7	TGCAGTGCTAGAGATCTGTCAAACTACGAGCAGTACTTC	CSARDLSNYEQYF
.	.	TRBV4-1	TRBJ2-1	TGCGCCAGCAGCCAATCCGACAGGGAGGATGAGCAGTTCTTC	CASSQSDREDEQFF
.	few	TRBV5-1	TRBJ2-1	TGCGCCAGCAGCTTGTCTGGGCTATACAATGAGCAGTTCTTC	CASSLSGLYNEQFF
.	.	TRBV2	TRBJ2-1	TGTGCCAGCAGTGGGACAGACTATACAATCGGTGAGCAGTTCTTC	CASSGTDYTIGEQFF
.	.	TRBV4-1	TRBJ1-4	TGCGCCAGCAGCCACCGGGCAGGGGAAAAACTGTTTTTT	CASSHRAGEKLFF
.	.	TRBV11-2	TRBJ2-7	TGTGCCAGCAGCTTACCGGTCCTTGGGCTCACGCTGTACTTC	CASSLPVLGLTLYF
TRBD2	.	TRBV2	TRBJ2-1	TGTGCCAGCAACGAGCGGGAGCTCAATGGGCAGTTCTTC	CASNERELNGQFF
TRBD1	many	TRBV20-1	TRBJ1-2	TGCAGTGCTAGAATAAATCCGACAGGGAACTATGGCTACACCTTC	CSARINPTGNYGYTF
TRBD2	.	TRBV20-1	TRBJ2-1	TGCAGTGCTAGATCCCTAGCGGCGATCAATGAGCAGTTCTTC	CSARSLAAINEQFF
TRBD1	few	TRBV7-9	TRBJ2-1	TGTGCCAGCAGTCTAGGCCGGGACAGGGAAAATGAGCAGTTCTTC	CASSLGRDRENEQFF
.	few	TRBV28	TRBJ2-7	TGTGCCAGCAGTTTCCCCCGGGGATCTCCCTCCTACGAGCAGTACTTC	CASSFPRGSPSYEQYF
.	.	TRBV27	TRBJ2-3	TGTGCCAGCAACGGGATTCACCCAGATACGCAGTATTTT	CASNGIHPDTQYF
.	.	TRBV23-1	TRBJ2-7	TGCGCCAGCAGTCAACCTCCTTCCTCCGACAGGAGCTCCTACGAGCAGTACTTC	CASSQPPSSDRSSYEQYF
.	many	TRBV10-1	TRBJ2-3	TGCGCCAGCAGTGGGACCACAGATACGCAGTATTTT	CASSGTTDTQYF
.	.	TRBV5-6	TRBJ1-1	TGTGCCAGCAGCTTGTGGGGGGCGGACACTGAAGCTTTCTTT	CASSLWGADTEAFF
.	.	TRBV25-1	TRBJ2-7	TGTGCCAGCAGTGAAGGTCAAAATGGGTACGAGCAGTACTTC	CASSEGQNGYEQYF
.	.	TRBV12-3/TRBV12-4	TRBJ2-1	TGTGCCAGCAGGGGGACAAGGGAATCCACCTACAATGAGCAGTTCTTC	CASRGTRESTYNEQFF